These 22 T cell receptor beta chains share one sample of origin, sequenced in a study of graft-versus-host responses after intestinal transplantation. Measured with immunoSEQ multiplex PCR; TCRdb has only the in-frame clones, and not every one. The profile covers 99,000 or so clones, with about 88% appearing a single time and 0.9% taken by the ten largest. No cognate antigen is known for these TCRs. Specimen: unstimulated CD4+ T cells sorted from spleen or lymph node cells, collected before intestinal transplant. The origin of the receptors is a human donor who received an intestinal transplant.

V is TRBV25-1 and J is TRBJ1-3; D unresolved. The CDR3 length is 12 residues. V was shortened by 9 bases and J by 1 base, with 7 bases between the two germline ends. CDR1 is MGHDK, CDR2 SYGVNS, per germline. The chain's CDR3 is CASRESGNTIYF. CDR3 nucleotides: TGTGCCAGTCGGGAATCTGGAAACACCATATATTTT.

The chain uses TRBV6-4 and TRBJ2-1, with 7 nucleotides matching TRBD2. Trimming took 6 bases from V and 1 from J; bases not matched to a gene: 3. CDR3 length equals 14 residues. Per germline, CDR1 MRHNA and CDR2 SNTAGT. Here the CDR3 reads CASSDSGSYNEQFF. The CDR3 DNA reads TGTGCCAGCAGCGATAGCGGGTCCTACAATGAGCAGTTCTTC.

The chain uses TRBV7-9 and TRBJ2-5; 9 nucleotides line up with TRBD2. Per the germline V gene, CDR1 is SEHNR and CDR2 is FQNEAQ (reference sequence). This CDR3 is built from 16 residues. Trimming removed 5 bases from V and 2 bases from J; junction bases left unmatched: 9. The CDR3 region has the DNA TGTGCCAGCAGCAAGCGACTAGCGGTAGTACAAGAGACCCAGTACTTC. This codes for CASSKRLAVVQETQYF.

This chain's CDR3 is CARSFFEVVTDNSPLHF. The CDR3 nucleotides are TGTGCCAGAAGCTTTTTCGAGGTTGTGACGGATAATTCACCCCTCCACTTT. The rearrangement links TRBV5-3 to TRBJ1-6; D not certain. TRBV5-3 has ORF status, its function being uncertain. CDR3 size: 17 residues. V dropped 2 bases and J dropped 5 bases, with 17 bases sitting between them.

The chain combines TRBV11-2 with TRBJ2-4; tentative D call: TRBD2 (6 bases). The length of the CDR3 is 19 residues. V shed 4 bases and J shed 0 bases, with 22 bases lying between them. Looked up from germline, CDR1 is SGHAT and CDR2 is FQNNGV. CDR3 in DNA: TGTGCCAGCAGCTCCCCGGGGCTAGCGAGAGACTTAGCCAAAAACATTCAGTACTTC. Protein product: CASSSPGLARDLAKNIQYF.

This chain connects TRBV19 to TRBJ1-3; D might be TRBD1 (5 bases). The CDR3 consists of 15 residues. CDR1 is LNHDA and CDR2 is SQIVND in the germline V gene (reference sequence). Trimming took off 2 bases at V and 8 bases at J, with 16 bases between the two ends. CDR3: CASSILTGPGDTIYF. CDR3 DNA: TGTGCCAGTAGTATACTTACAGGCCCCGGGGACACCATATATTTT.

The gene calls are TRBV11-1 and TRBJ2-2, with TRBD2 identical over 8 bases. The ends lost 1 base at V and 4 bases at J; junction bases unmatched: 5. This CDR3 region has 16 residues. Looked up from germline, CDR1 is SGHAT and CDR2 is FQDESV (reference sequence). CDR3: CASSLVPAGVTGELFF. As DNA, the CDR3 is TGTGCCAGCAGCTTAGTCCCAGCGGGGGTCACCGGGGAGCTGTTTTTT. Full variable domain (missing parts from reference TRBV11-1 and TRBJ2-2): EAEVAQSPRYKITEKSQAVAFWCDPISGHATLYWYRQILGQGPELLVQFQDESVVDDSQLPKDRFSAERLKGVDSTLKIQPAELGDSAMYLCASSLVPAGVTGELFFGEGSRLTVL.

The CDR3 coding sequence is TGCGCCAGCAGCTTGGGATGGCCGATGGACTACAATGAGCAGTTCTTC. Translation gives CASSLGWPMDYNEQFF. The V and J genes are TRBV5-1 and TRBJ2-1; D gene ambiguous. CDR3 length equals 16 residues. Trimming took off 0 bases at V and 3 bases at J, with 13 bases between the two ends. Germline V gives CDR1 SGHRS, CDR2 YFSETQ. The variable domain in full, with the rest retrieved from reference TRBV5-1 and TRBJ2-1, is KAGVTQTPRYLIKTRGQQVTLSCSPISGHRSVSWYQQTPGQGLQFLFEYFSETQRNKGNFPGRFSGRQFSNSRSEMNVSTLELGDSALYLCASSLGWPMDYNEQFFGPGTRLTVL.

The chain employs TRBV7-3 and TRBJ2-1; 8 nucleotides line up with TRBD1. The length of the CDR3 is 15 residues. Germline loops: CDR1 SGHTA, CDR2 FQGTGA. The J segment lost 0 bases and the V segment lost 3 bases, leaving 1 base of the junction unmatched. The CDR3 nucleotides read TGTGCCAGCAGCTTCGGACAGGGCTCCTACAATGAGCAGTTCTTC. This encodes CASSFGQGSYNEQFF.

In this sample, this clone turned up a few times. The chain uses TRBV19 and TRBJ1-1; the match to TRBD1 covers 7 bases. Trimming removed 9 bases from V and 3 bases from J; junction bases left unmatched: 13. The CDR3 has 15 residues. The germline V gene encodes CDR1 LNHDA and CDR2 SQIVND (reference sequence). CDR3 amino acids: CASIDRARTDTEAFF. The CDR3 DNA reads as TGTGCCAGCATCGACAGGGCCCGTACCGACACTGAAGCTTTCTTT.

The J gene is TRBJ2-1, the V gene TRBV7-3; D tentatively reads TRBD1 or TRBD2 (5 bases each). The ends were cut back, 2 bases at V and 8 bases at J, with 13 bases in the middle. The CDR3 consists of 14 residues. Germline V gene sequence: CDR1 SGHTA, CDR2 FQGTGA. CDR3 loop: CASSLRDEIHEQFF. The CDR3 DNA reads as TGTGCCAGCAGCTTACGGGACGAGATCCATGAGCAGTTCTTC.

The chain employs TRBV6-5 and TRBJ2-1; unclear D gene. Germline V gene data show CDR1 as MNHEY and CDR2 as SVGAGI. The CDR3 is made up of 15 amino acids. V was clipped by 0 bases and J by 4 bases, with 10 bases between them. CDR3 region: CASSYSNPPYNEQFF. DNA for the CDR3: TGTGCCAGCAGTTACTCGAATCCACCTTACAATGAGCAGTTCTTC.

This chain links TRBV15 with TRBJ2-7; no clear D gene. Trimming removed 0 bases from V and 4 bases from J, with 13 bases in between. The CDR3 length is 15 residues. CDR1 LNHNV and CDR2 YYDKDF come from the germline V gene (reference sequence). The CDR3 here is CATSRDKRRTYEQYF. The CDR3 nucleotides are TGTGCCACCAGCAGAGATAAGAGAAGGACGTACGAGCAGTACTTC.

The V call is TRBV27, the J call TRBJ1-6, with a weak D call TRBD1 (6 bases). The germline V gene encodes CDR1 MNHEY and CDR2 SMNVEV (reference sequence). The germline V and J ends were trimmed by 2 bases and 7 bases, with 15 bases remaining between them. The CDR3 consists of 16 residues. This chain's CDR3 is CASSLLQGNMNSPLHF. CDR3 coding DNA: TGTGCCAGCAGTTTACTTCAGGGGAATATGAATTCACCCCTCCACTTT.

Here the CDR3 reads CASSTERGGYTDTQYF. The CDR3 DNA is TGCGCCAGCAGCACCGAGCGGGGGGGTTACACAGATACGCAGTATTTT. The chain links TRBV5-1 to TRBJ2-3; TRBD2 matches 10 bases. CDR3 length equals 16 residues. The V segment lost 4 bases and the J segment 2 bases; nucleotides outside the gene matches: 7. Germline V CDR1 and CDR2: SGHRS, YFSETQ.

The rearrangement uses TRBV19 and TRBJ2-5; D is unclear. This CDR3 has 18 amino acids. Germline V CDR1 and CDR2: LNHDA, SQIVND (reference sequence). V gave up 5 bases and J gave up 0 bases, with 22 bases separating them. In DNA form, the CDR3 reads TGTGCCAGTAGTCGGGCCCCGTTTGGAGTGGGCAACCAAGAGACCCAGTACTTC. This sequence encodes CASSRAPFGVGNQETQYF.

This chain joins TRBV2 and TRBJ1-1; no clear D gene. Germline-derived CDR1 and CDR2 are SNHLY and FYNNEI. V dropped 3 bases and J dropped 1 base, with 3 bases sitting between them. The CDR3 sequence is 12 residues long. The CDR3 loop reads CASSDRNTEAFF. For the CDR3, the DNA is TGTGCCAGCAGTGACAGGAACACTGAAGCTTTCTTT.

The V gene is TRBV27, the J gene TRBJ2-5; D is unresolved. The germline CDR1 and CDR2 sequences are MNHEY and SMNVEV (reference sequence). With 5 bases removed from V and 4 bases from J, the gap between germline ends came to 8 bases. This CDR3 is 12 amino acids long. DNA for the CDR3: TGTGCCAGCAGTCACAGCCGAGAGACCCAGTACTTC. Residues: CASSHSRETQYF.

Concerning this clone: Other DNA sequences in the same sample also yield this CDR3. The rearrangement joins TRBV5-6 to TRBJ2-3, with 7 bases matching TRBD1. V shed 2 bases, J shed 0 bases, and the junction held 6 bases outside the gene matches. Looked up from germline, CDR1 is SGHDT and CDR2 is YYEEEE. CDR3 size: 16 residues. The CDR3, as DNA: TGTGCCAGCAGCTTAAGGACAGGAACTAGCACAGATACGCAGTATTTT. Protein: CASSLRTGTSTDTQYF.

CDR3 protein: CASSPWDSTDTQYF. DNA for the CDR3: TGTGCCAGCAGCCCTTGGGACTCCACAGATACGCAGTATTTT. The genes are TRBV5-6 and TRBJ2-3; maybe TRBD2 (6 bases). This CDR3 contains 14 residues. V lost 4 bases, J lost 2 bases, and 11 bases lay in between. The germline V gene encodes CDR1 SGHDT and CDR2 YYEEEE.

A single count supports this clone. The chain combines TRBV6-1 with TRBJ1-5, with D unclear. In germline, CDR1 is MNHNS, CDR2 SASEGT. The V gene lost 5 bases and the J gene lost 8 bases, with 13 bases spanning the gap. The CDR3 is 13 residues long. CDR3 sequence: CASSTVTLEPQHF. In DNA form, the CDR3 reads TGTGCCAGCAGTACAGTGACCCTTGAGCCCCAGCATTTT.

The chain joins TRBV6-5 to TRBJ1-6; 7 bases map to TRBD1. The CDR3 extends over 15 amino acids. Germline CDR1 reads MNHEY; CDR2 reads SVGAGI. J lost 5 bases, V lost 2 bases, and 3 bases had no gene match. In nucleotides, the CDR3 is TGTGCCAGCAGTTACCGGACAGGTCATAATTCACCCCTCCACTTT. This translates into CASSYRTGHNSPLHF.